This TCR beta chain derives from a study of Ad26.COV2.S vaccination and SARS-CoV-2 variants. Study background: Recipients of Ad26.COV2.S got it intramuscularly, once or twice 56 days apart. Study-level results: Total T cell responses may have been underestimated by the TCR breadth and depth analyses.

Only in-frame clones appear in the TCRdb table, and some are missing; sequencing was by immunoSEQ multiplex PCR. The table shows more than 400,000 clones, with 90% occurring only once. As to treatment: approximately 18 received Ad26.COV2.S at low or high dose, single or two shots; 5 received placebo; per-sample allocation not given. The samples were gathered on day 63 after the first injection of vaccine or placebo. Boston provided a donor who was an adult aged 18-55 years. Spike of the Wuhan-strain SARS-CoV-2 was expressed by an Ad26 vector, which formed the vaccine. This CDR3 region has 14 residues. The V and J ends lost 0 bases and 4 bases respectively, with 11 bases between them. Per the germline V gene, CDR1 is SGDLS and CDR2 is YYNGEE. Note on this clone: The target antigen is unknown.

This chain uses TRBV9 with TRBJ2-7; no clear D gene. The sequence was collected from a person between 18 and 60 years old who received the Ad26.COV2.S COVID-19 vaccine or a placebo. The sequenced sample was peripheral blood, obtained in a trial of Ad26.COV2.S vaccine versus placebo. In DNA, the CDR3 is TGTGCCAGCAGCGTAGGCACTGGTAGGTACGAGCAGTACTTC. Translation gives CASSVGTGRYEQYF.